These 13 T cell receptor beta chains were all obtained from the same sample, sequenced in a study of cytomegalovirus exposure and HLA in healthy donors. The study ran its PCR with 60 Vbeta and 13 Jbeta primers. Generated by immunoSEQ multiplex PCR, the TCRdb table keeps only in-frame clones and is missing some. The table has about 38,000 clones, 86% seen once; the top ten hold over 10%. The source material was PBMCs. Receptor source: a middle-aged woman in good health and CMV-seropositive.

The CDR3: CASSQDSPVGQLAKNIQYF. Here the CDR3 DNA reads TGCGCCAGCAGCCAAGATTCCCCTGTTGGACAACTAGCCAAAAACATTCAGTACTTC. J is TRBJ2-4 and V is TRBV4-3, with D maybe TRBD1 (5 bases). The CDR3 is 19 amino acids. Germline assignment: CDR1 LGHNA and CDR2 YSLEER. The germline V and J ends were trimmed by 0 bases and 0 bases, with 18 bases remaining between them.

V is TRBV6-6 and J is TRBJ1-5; 8 positions agree with TRBD1. The germline V gene encodes CDR1 MNHNY and CDR2 SVGAGI (reference sequence). The CDR3 consists of 13 residues. V shed 8 bases, J shed 5 bases, and the junction held 5 bases outside the gene matches. Here the CDR3 reads CASLYRGDQPQHF. CDR3 DNA: TGTGCCAGCCTGTACAGGGGGGATCAGCCCCAGCATTTT.

The chain joins TRBV7-6 to TRBJ2-3, with D tentatively TRBD1 (6 bases). Germline V lookup: CDR1 SGHVS, CDR2 FNYEAQ. CDR3 length: 17 residues. Trimming cost V 4 bases and J 1 base, with 18 bases left between them. In DNA form, the CDR3 reads TGTGCCAGCAGCTCCCTCCAGGGTGAGGGGGGCACAGATACGCAGTATTTT. Translation gives CASSSLQGEGGTDTQYF.

The chain employs TRBV10-3 and TRBJ2-3; possibly TRBD1 for D (6 bases). V lost 9 bases, J lost 4 bases, and 11 bases lay in between. This CDR3 is 12 amino acids long. The germline CDR1 and CDR2 sequences are ENHRY and SYGVKD. The CDR3 region is CAMGAGADTQYF. As DNA, the CDR3 is TGTGCCATGGGGGCTGGGGCAGATACGCAGTATTTT.

The chain joins TRBV6-5 to TRBJ2-1; 7 positions agree with TRBD1. This CDR3 has 13 amino acids. The ends lost 7 bases at V and 10 bases at J; junction bases unmatched: 10. The germline V gene has CDR1 MNHEY and CDR2 SVGAGI. This chain's CDR3 is CASTLDRFGEQFF. CDR3 bases: TGTGCCAGCACCCTGGACAGGTTTGGGGAGCAGTTCTTC.

CDR3 bases: TGTGCCAGCACCGTCGAGGGTTCACCCCTCCACTTT. This translates into CASTVEGSPLHF. The rearrangement links TRBV2 to TRBJ1-6; D unclear. CDR3 length: 12 residues. CDR1 is SNHLY and CDR2 is FYNNEI in the germline V gene. V lost 7 bases and J 9 bases, leaving 10 bases between the germline ends.

V gene TRBV18 combines with J gene TRBJ2-1; D is perhaps TRBD1 (5 bases). Germline CDR1 and CDR2: KGHSH and LQKENI. Trimming took 2 bases from V and 1 from J, leaving 6 bases between them. This CDR3 comprises 14 residues. The CDR3: CASSPDRSYNEQFF. The DNA of the CDR3 is TGTGCCAGCTCACCAGACAGATCCTACAATGAGCAGTTCTTC.

The V and J genes are TRBV29-1 and TRBJ1-1, with a weak D call TRBD1 (6 bases). This CDR3 region has 13 residues. Germline values: CDR1 SQVTM, CDR2 ANQGSEA. V lost 4 bases and J lost 3, with 12 bases in between. CDR3 coding DNA: TGCAGCGTTGCGTCAGGGGTGGACACTGAAGCTTTCTTT. It translates to CSVASGVDTEAFF.

The table lists this clone with a few counts. The J gene is TRBJ1-3, the V gene TRBV4-3; TRBD1 agrees at 7 bases. Trimming removed 0 bases from V and 4 bases from J; junction bases left unmatched: 6. The CDR3 spans 16 residues. Germline V gene data show CDR1 as LGHNA and CDR2 as YSLEER. CDR3 DNA: TGCGCCAGCAGCCAAGATCCGGGGACAGTAGGAAACACCATATATTTT. This translates into CASSQDPGTVGNTIYF.

Only one count was recorded for this clone. The chain links TRBV7-2 to TRBJ2-3; D remains unclear. This CDR3 contains 13 residues. Per the germline V gene, CDR1 is SGHTA and CDR2 is FQGNSA. V was shortened by 2 bases and J by 1 base, with 4 bases between the two germline ends. The CDR3 protein is CASSLSGTDTQYF. The CDR3 nucleotides are TGTGCCAGCAGCTTATCTGGCACAGATACGCAGTATTTT. Looking up the rest from reference TRBV7-2 and TRBJ2-3 gives the full variable domain: GAGVSQSPSNKVTEKGKDVELRCDPISGHTALYWYRQSLGQGLEFLIYFQGNSAPDKSGLPSDRFSAERTGGSVSTLTIQRTQQEDSAVYLCASSLSGTDTQYFGPGTRLTVL.

The chain combines TRBV25-1 with TRBJ1-5; a possible D gene is TRBD1 (5 bases). CDR3 length: 14 residues. Trimming cost V 3 bases and J 3 bases, with 9 bases left between them. Germline CDR1 reads MGHDK; CDR2 reads SYGVNS. CDR3 protein: CASSDQGFNQPQHF. The DNA for the CDR3 is TGTGCCAGCAGTGACCAGGGATTCAATCAGCCCCAGCATTTT. The variable domain in full, with the rest retrieved from reference TRBV25-1 and TRBJ1-5, is EADIYQTPRYLVIGTGKKITLECSQTMGHDKMYWYQQDPGMELHLIHYSYGVNSTEKGDLSSESTVSRIRTEHFPLTLESARPSHTSQYLCASSDQGFNQPQHFGDGTRLSIL.

This clone was observed a single time. The rearrangement joins TRBV19 to TRBJ1-2, with D perhaps matching TRBD1 (5 bases). The V and J ends lost 3 bases and 7 bases respectively, with 9 bases between them. In germline, CDR1 is LNHDA, CDR2 SQIVND (reference sequence). The CDR3 is 12 amino acids. CDR3 nucleotides: TGTGCCAGTAGTATCCCGGGGGTTGGCTACACCTTC. The encoded protein is CASSIPGVGYTF.

The table lists this clone with a few counts. The chain recombines TRBV6-1 with TRBJ2-3; the match to TRBD1 covers 8 bases. The CDR3 sequence is 15 residues long. Looked up from germline, CDR1 is MNHNS and CDR2 is SASEGT. Germline trimming cut 6 bases from V and 2 bases from J; bases unmatched to any gene: 7. In nucleotides, the CDR3 is TGTGCCAGCAGCACCGGGACAGGACACACAGATACGCAGTATTTT. Protein sequence: CASSTGTGHTDTQYF.